This TCR beta chain was sequenced for a study of blood T cell repertoires in COVID-19. About the study: The United States, Italy and Spain were the sources of the acute and convalescent COVID-19 samples.

Sequencing was performed with immunoSEQ multiplex PCR; in TCRdb, only in-frame clones are kept and a portion is missing. Among about 86,000 clones listed, 87% were seen once. Unmatched junction bases numbered 9, after V lost 6 bases and J lost 4 bases. CDR1 MDHEN and CDR2 SYDVKM come from the germline V gene. CDR3 size: 16 residues. The receptor comes from a human donor in a cohort sampled during active COVID-19. The V call is TRBV28, the J call TRBJ1-5, with 10 bases matching TRBD1. The source material was peripheral blood. CDR3 sequence reads: CASSSGQGSGNQPQHF. CDR3 bases: TGTGCCAGCAGCTCGGGACAGGGGAGTGGAAATCAGCCCCAGCATTTT.